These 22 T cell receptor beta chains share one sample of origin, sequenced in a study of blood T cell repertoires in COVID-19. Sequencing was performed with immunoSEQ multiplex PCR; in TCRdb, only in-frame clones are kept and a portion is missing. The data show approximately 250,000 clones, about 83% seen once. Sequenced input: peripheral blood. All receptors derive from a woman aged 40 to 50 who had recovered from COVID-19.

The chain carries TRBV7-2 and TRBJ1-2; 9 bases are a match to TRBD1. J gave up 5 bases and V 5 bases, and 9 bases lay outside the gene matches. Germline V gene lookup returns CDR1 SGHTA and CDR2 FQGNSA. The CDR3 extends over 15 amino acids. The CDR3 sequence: CASSPETGTGYGYTF. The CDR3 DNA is TGTGCCAGCAGCCCTGAGACCGGGACAGGGTATGGCTACACCTTC.

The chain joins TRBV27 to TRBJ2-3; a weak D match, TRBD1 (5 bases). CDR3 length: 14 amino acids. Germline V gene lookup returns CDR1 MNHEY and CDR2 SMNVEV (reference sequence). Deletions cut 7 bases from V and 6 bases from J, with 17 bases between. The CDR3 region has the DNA TGTGCCAGCAAACCAACGGCAGGGCGGGATACGCAGTATTTT. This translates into CASKPTAGRDTQYF.

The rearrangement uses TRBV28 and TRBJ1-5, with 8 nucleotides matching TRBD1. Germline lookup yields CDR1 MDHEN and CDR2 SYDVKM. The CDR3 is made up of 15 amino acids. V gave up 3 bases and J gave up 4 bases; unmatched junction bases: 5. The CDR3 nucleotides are TGTGCCAGCAGTTTTGAGGGGACAGGTAATCAGCCCCAGCATTTT. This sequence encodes CASSFEGTGNQPQHF.

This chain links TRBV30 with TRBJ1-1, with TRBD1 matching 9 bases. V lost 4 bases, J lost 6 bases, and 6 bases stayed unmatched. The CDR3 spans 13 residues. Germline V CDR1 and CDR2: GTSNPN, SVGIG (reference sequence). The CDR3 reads CAWILQGAAEAFF. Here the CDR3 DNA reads TGTGCCTGGATTCTACAGGGGGCCGCTGAAGCTTTCTTT. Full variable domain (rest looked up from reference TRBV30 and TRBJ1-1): SQTIHQWPATLVQPVGSPLSLECTVEGTSNPNLYWYRQAAGRGLQLLFYSVGIGQISSEVPQNLSASRPQDRQFILSSKKLLLSDSGFYLCAWILQGAAEAFFGQGTRLTVV.

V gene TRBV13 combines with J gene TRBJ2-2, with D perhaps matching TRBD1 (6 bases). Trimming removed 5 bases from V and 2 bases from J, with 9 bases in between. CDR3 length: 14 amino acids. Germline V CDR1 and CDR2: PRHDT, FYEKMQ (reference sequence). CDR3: CASSLRGNTGELFF. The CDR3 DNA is TGTGCCAGCAGCCTCAGGGGTAACACCGGGGAGCTGTTTTTT.

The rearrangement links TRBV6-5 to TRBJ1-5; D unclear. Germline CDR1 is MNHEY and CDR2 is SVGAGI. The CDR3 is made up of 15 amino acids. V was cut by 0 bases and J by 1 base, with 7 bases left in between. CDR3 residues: CASSYSSSSNQPQHF. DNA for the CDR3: TGTGCCAGCAGTTACTCGTCATCAAGCAATCAGCCCCAGCATTTT.

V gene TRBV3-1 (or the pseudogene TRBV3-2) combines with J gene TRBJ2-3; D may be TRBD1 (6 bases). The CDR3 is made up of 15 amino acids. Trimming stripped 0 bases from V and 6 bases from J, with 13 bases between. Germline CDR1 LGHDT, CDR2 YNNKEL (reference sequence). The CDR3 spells CASSQDGGRRDTQYF. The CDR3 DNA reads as TGTGCCAGCAGCCAAGATGGGGGCCGGCGGGATACGCAGTATTTT.

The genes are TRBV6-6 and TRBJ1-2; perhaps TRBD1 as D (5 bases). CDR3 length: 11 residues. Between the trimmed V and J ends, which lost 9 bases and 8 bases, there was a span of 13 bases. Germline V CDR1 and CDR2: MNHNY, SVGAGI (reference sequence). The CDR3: CASTTGAGYTF. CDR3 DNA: TGTGCCAGTACAACAGGAGCCGGCTACACCTTC.

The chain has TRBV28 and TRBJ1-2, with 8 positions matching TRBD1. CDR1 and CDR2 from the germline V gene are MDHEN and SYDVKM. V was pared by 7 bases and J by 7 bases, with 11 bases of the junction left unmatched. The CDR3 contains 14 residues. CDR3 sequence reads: CASTVDREARGYTF. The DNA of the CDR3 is TGTGCCAGCACTGTGGACAGGGAGGCTCGTGGCTACACCTTC.

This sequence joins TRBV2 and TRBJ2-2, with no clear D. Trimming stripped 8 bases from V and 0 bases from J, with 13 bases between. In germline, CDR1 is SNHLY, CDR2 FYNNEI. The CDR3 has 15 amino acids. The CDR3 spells CASLGGIANTGELFF. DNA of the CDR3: TGTGCCAGCCTCGGCGGCATAGCGAACACCGGGGAGCTGTTTTTT.

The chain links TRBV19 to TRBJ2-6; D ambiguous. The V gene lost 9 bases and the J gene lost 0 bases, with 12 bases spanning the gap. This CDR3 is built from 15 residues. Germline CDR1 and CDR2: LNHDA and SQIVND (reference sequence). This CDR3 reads CASANRYSGANVLTF. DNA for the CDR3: TGTGCCAGCGCAAACCGCTACTCTGGGGCCAACGTCCTGACTTTC.

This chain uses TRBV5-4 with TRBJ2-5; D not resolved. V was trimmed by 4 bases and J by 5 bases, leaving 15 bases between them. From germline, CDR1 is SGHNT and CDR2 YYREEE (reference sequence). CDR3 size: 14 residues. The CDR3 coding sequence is TGTGCCAGCAGCGTACGTATGGAGTGGGAGACCCAGTACTTC. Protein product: CASSVRMEWETQYF.

CDR3 sequence reads: CASSESNTLNTEAFF. The CDR3 DNA follows: TGTGCCAGCAGTGAAAGCAATACCCTGAACACTGAAGCTTTCTTT. The genes are TRBV2 and TRBJ1-1, with D unclear. Deletions cut 2 bases from V and 0 bases from J, with 10 bases between. Germline CDR1 SNHLY, CDR2 FYNNEI. CDR3 size: 15 residues. Full variable domain (rest looked up from reference TRBV2 and TRBJ1-1): EPEVTQTPSHQVTQMGQEVILRCVPISNHLYFYWYRQILGQKVEFLVSFYNNEISEKSEIFDDQFSVERPDGSNFTLKIRSTKLEDSAMYFCASSESNTLNTEAFFGQGTRLTVV.

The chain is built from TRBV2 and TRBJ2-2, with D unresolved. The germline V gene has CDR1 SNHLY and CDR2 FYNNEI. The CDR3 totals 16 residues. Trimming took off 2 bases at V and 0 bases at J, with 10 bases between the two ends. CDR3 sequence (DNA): TGTGCCAGCAGTGAATCCCGGGTTCCGAACACCGGGGAGCTGTTTTTT. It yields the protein CASSESRVPNTGELFF.

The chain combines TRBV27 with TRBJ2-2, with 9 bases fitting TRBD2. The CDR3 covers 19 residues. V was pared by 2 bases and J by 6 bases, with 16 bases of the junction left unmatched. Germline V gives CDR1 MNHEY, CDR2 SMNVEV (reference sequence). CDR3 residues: CASSLTRLLGGGASGELFF. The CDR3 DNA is TGTGCCAGCAGTTTAACGCGTCTACTCGGCGGGGGGGCCTCCGGGGAGCTGTTTTTT.

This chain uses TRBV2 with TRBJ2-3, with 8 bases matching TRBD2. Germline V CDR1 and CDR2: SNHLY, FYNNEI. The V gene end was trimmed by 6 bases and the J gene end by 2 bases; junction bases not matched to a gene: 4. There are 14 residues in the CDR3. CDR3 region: CASRAGEITDTQYF. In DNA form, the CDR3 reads TGTGCCAGCAGAGCGGGAGAGATCACAGATACGCAGTATTTT.

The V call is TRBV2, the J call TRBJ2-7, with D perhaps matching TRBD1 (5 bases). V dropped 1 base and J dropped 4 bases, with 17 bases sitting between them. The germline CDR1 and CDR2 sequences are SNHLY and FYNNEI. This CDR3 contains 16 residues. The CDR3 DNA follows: TGTGCCAGCAGTGAAGTGAGCTTGGCAGGGAAATACGAGCAGTACTTC. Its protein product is CASSEVSLAGKYEQYF.

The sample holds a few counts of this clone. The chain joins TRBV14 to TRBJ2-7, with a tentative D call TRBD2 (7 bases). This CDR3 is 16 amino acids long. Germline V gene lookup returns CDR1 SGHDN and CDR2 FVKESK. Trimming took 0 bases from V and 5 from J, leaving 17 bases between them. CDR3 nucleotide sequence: TGTGCCAGCAGCCAAGATGTAGGGGGGGGCTGGGACGAGCAGTACTTC. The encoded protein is CASSQDVGGGWDEQYF.

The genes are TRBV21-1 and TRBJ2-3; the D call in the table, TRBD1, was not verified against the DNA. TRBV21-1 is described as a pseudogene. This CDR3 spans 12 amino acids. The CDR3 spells CASPRDTYTQYF. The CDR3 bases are TGTGCCAGTCCCCGGGACACATATACGCAGTATTTT.

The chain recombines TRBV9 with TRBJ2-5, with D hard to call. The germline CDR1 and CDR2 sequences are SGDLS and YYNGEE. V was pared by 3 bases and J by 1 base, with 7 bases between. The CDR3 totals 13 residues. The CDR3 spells CASSGYSQETQYF. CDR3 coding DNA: TGTGCCAGCAGCGGATACAGCCAAGAGACCCAGTACTTC.

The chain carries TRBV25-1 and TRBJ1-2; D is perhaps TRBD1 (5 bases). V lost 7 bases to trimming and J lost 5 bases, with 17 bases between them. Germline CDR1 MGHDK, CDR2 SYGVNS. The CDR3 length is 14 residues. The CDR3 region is CASTPGQDAYGYTF. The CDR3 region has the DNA TGTGCCAGCACCCCCGGACAAGACGCTTATGGCTACACCTTC.

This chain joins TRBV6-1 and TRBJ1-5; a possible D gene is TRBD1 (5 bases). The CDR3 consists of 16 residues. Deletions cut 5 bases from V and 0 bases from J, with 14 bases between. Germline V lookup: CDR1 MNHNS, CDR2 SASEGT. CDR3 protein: CASSQGEIHSNQPQHF. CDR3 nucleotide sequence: TGTGCCAGCAGTCAAGGGGAGATACATAGCAATCAGCCCCAGCATTTT.